This record looks at one TCR beta chain sequence and its context. These data come from a study of Ad26.COV2.S vaccination and SARS-CoV-2 variants. Treatment defined: around 19 received Ad26.COV2.S at low or high dose, single or two shots; a few received placebo; per-sample allocation not given. Collection of samples fell on day 63 after the first vaccine or placebo injection. Assay: immunoSEQ multiplex PCR; the TCRdb copy retains only in-frame clones and omits some. The data show about 330,000 clones, with about nine tenths seen just once and roughly 6% held by the top ten. CDR3 length equals 14 residues. Trimming cost V 2 bases and J 4 bases; bases outside gene matches: 4. In germline, CDR1 is PRHDT, CDR2 FYEKMQ (reference sequence).

The receptor's source is a person aged 18-65 years who received the Ad26.COV2.S COVID-19 vaccine or a placebo. The sequenced sample was peripheral blood, obtained in a trial of Ad26.COV2.S vaccine versus placebo. The chain is built from TRBV13 and TRBJ1-1; 7 nucleotides line up with TRBD1. The CDR3 reads CASSLPQGGTEAFF. The CDR3 region has the DNA TGTGCCAGCAGCTTACCCCAGGGGGGCACTGAAGCTTTCTTT.